Described below is a single T cell receptor beta chain sequence and its context. Its matching antigen is unknown. The CDR3 loop spans 14 amino acids. J was trimmed by 4 bases and V by 6 bases; bases with no gene match: 4. Germline CDR1 MDHEN, CDR2 SYDVKM. The data are from a study of response to subunit inactivated influenza vaccine. Findings and caveats of the study: There was a suggestion from the authors that each seasonal influenza vaccination recruits few new T cells.

TCRdb re-called the RT-PCR reads through MiXCR, storing one row per CDR3 protein. The sample holds 650,000 or so distinct CDR3 sequences, 13% to 15% seen once. The sequenced sample was PBMCs from blood, obtained 14 to 15 days before vaccination. J is TRBJ1-1 and V is TRBV28; 11 positions agree with TRBD1. The TCR sequence derives from a man aged 45-65 years who received an inactivated influenza vaccine. The CDR3 sequence is CASRLDRGLTEAFF. Written as DNA, the CDR3 is TGTGCCAGCAGACTGGACAGGGGGCTCACTGAAGCTTTCTTT.